These 22 T cell receptor beta chains share one sample of origin, sequenced in a study of cytomegalovirus exposure and HLA in healthy donors. The PCR was carried out with 60 Vbeta primers and 13 Jbeta primers. Produced via immunoSEQ multiplex PCR; TCRdb's table is partial and in-frame only. The sample yields 75,000 to 80,000 clones, more than 55% seen once. Sequencing was performed on PBMCs. The receptor source for this set is a man aged 55 to 70 in good health and CMV-seropositive.

The chain is built from TRBV28 and TRBJ2-2; the D is unclear. The CDR3 runs to 15 residues. The germline V and J ends were trimmed by 7 bases and 0 bases, with 12 bases remaining between them. In germline, CDR1 is MDHEN, CDR2 SYDVKM. CDR3 nucleotide sequence: TGTGCCAGCACTTCACAGATCACGAACACCGGGGAGCTGTTTTTT. Protein sequence: CASTSQITNTGELFF.

This rearrangement joins TRBV9 to TRBJ2-3; 7 nucleotides align to TRBD2. The CDR3 length is 14 residues. The germline V gene encodes CDR1 SGDLS and CDR2 YYNGEE. V trimming: 6 bases; J trimming: 3 bases; junction bases outside the gene matches: 7. The CDR3 loop is CASTGGSGTDTQYF. As DNA, the CDR3 is TGTGCCAGCACGGGCGGGAGTGGGACAGATACGCAGTATTTT.

The chain is built from TRBV4-3 and TRBJ1-4; 9 nucleotides align to TRBD1. V was pared by 4 bases and J by 10 bases, with 13 bases of the junction left unmatched. The CDR3 sequence is 16 residues long. Germline CDR1 LGHNA, CDR2 YSLEER. DNA of the CDR3: TGCGCCAGCAGCCCTGGGGAAGGGACAGGGAGCGGAAAACTGTTTTTT. Translation gives CASSPGEGTGSGKLFF.

This clone was found a few times. The gene calls are TRBV4-2 and TRBJ1-2; D gene uncertain. V shed 5 bases and J shed 8 bases, with 15 bases lying between them. The CDR3 spans 13 residues. The germline CDR1 and CDR2 sequences are LGHNA and YNFKEQ. The CDR3 protein is CASSSSQAGGYTF. CDR3 nucleotides: TGTGCCAGCAGCTCATCCCAGGCGGGAGGCTACACCTTC.

The V call is TRBV5-5, the J call TRBJ1-3, with D unresolved. The germline V gene encodes CDR1 SGHKS and CDR2 YYEKEE (reference sequence). The CDR3 totals 15 residues. V shed 2 bases and J shed 0 bases, with 9 bases lying between them. The CDR3 bases are TGTGCCAGCAGCTTCGGGGTGGCCTCTGGAAACACCATATATTTT. Encoded protein: CASSFGVASGNTIYF.

This clone came up a few times. The V and J genes are TRBV7-9 and TRBJ2-7; 8 nucleotides agree with TRBD2. From germline, CDR1 is SEHNR and CDR2 FQNEAQ (reference sequence). After removal of 4 bases from V and 2 bases from J, the junction contained 16 bases not matched to a gene. This CDR3 comprises 18 residues. CDR3 DNA sequence: TGTGCCAGCAGCTCCACCACCGGGGGGGATCACCGGCCCTACGAGCAGTACTTC. Protein product: CASSSTTGGDHRPYEQYF.

The rearrangement links TRBV21-1 to TRBJ1-3; TRBD1 is the table's D call and was not checked against the DNA. TRBV21-1 is a documented pseudogene. The CDR3 runs to 16 residues. The CDR3: CASSCPVTGIGNTIYF. The CDR3 DNA reads as TGTGCCAGCAGCTGCCCCGTGACAGGGATCGGAAACACCATATATTTT.

The genes are TRBV28 and TRBJ2-2, with D possibly being TRBD1 (6 bases). Trimming removed 7 bases from V and 4 bases from J, with 22 bases in between. The CDR3 extends over 17 amino acids. From germline, CDR1 is MDHEN and CDR2 SYDVKM. The CDR3 loop reads CASKGLGAGYTTGELFF. DNA for the CDR3: TGTGCCAGCAAAGGGCTGGGGGCAGGGTATACCACCGGGGAGCTGTTTTTT.

This clone was seen more than once but under ten times. V and J are TRBV6-6 and TRBJ1-6; no clear D gene. The germline V gene encodes CDR1 MNHNY and CDR2 SVGAGI (reference sequence). Trimming took off 2 bases at V and 3 bases at J, with 8 bases between the two ends. The length of the CDR3 is 15 residues. CDR3 bases: TGTGCCAGCAGTTACGTGGCGGTCTATAATTCACCCCTCCACTTT. Protein product: CASSYVAVYNSPLHF.

To note about this clone: A read error may produce the germline difference seen at one junction end. V gene TRBV7-9 combines with J gene TRBJ1-2; D gene uncertain. Germline assignment: CDR1 SEHNR and CDR2 FQNEAQ (reference sequence). The CDR3 has 12 residues. The CDR3 coding sequence is TGTTCCAGCAGCTTAGCACGGGATGGCTACACCTTC. Translation gives CSSSLARDGYTF.

The J gene is TRBJ2-3, the V gene TRBV28; possibly TRBD2 for D (5 bases). Trimming cost V 3 bases and J 2 bases, with 6 bases left between them. The CDR3 has 13 residues. CDR1 MDHEN and CDR2 SYDVKM come from the germline V gene. Here the CDR3 DNA reads TGTGCCAGCAGTTTCGGGAACACAGATACGCAGTATTTT. This encodes CASSFGNTDTQYF.

A few counts support this clone. This rearrangement joins TRBV5-5 to TRBJ1-6, with D possibly being TRBD1 (6 bases). The CDR3 length is 14 residues. Deletions cut 3 bases from V and 4 bases from J, with 8 bases between. Germline loops: CDR1 SGHKS, CDR2 YYEKEE (reference sequence). This CDR3 is CASSSGDYNSPLHF. The CDR3, as DNA: TGTGCCAGCAGCTCAGGGGATTATAATTCACCCCTCCACTTT.

As DNA, the CDR3 is TGTGCCAGCAGTTTCACTCATTCTGGGACACAACCCTACAATGAGCAGTTCTTC. Protein sequence: CASSFTHSGTQPYNEQFF. J is TRBJ2-1 and V is TRBV28; possible D gene TRBD1, 6 bases. This CDR3 spans 18 amino acids. Per germline, CDR1 MDHEN and CDR2 SYDVKM. V was clipped by 3 bases and J by 2 bases, with 20 bases between them.

J is TRBJ2-5 and V is TRBV9; no firm D call. CDR1 is SGDLS, CDR2 YYNGEE, per germline. Trimming removed 4 bases at V and 2 bases at J, with 9 bases between. There are 13 residues in the CDR3. The CDR3 bases are TGTGCCAGCAGCCCAGGCAGTCAAGAGACCCAGTACTTC. Translation gives CASSPGSQETQYF.

The rearrangement links TRBV10-3 to TRBJ2-5; D is possibly TRBD1 (6 bases). Between the trimmed V and J ends, which lost 0 bases and 1 base, there was a span of 18 bases. The CDR3 sequence is 18 residues long. Germline V gene data show CDR1 as ENHRY and CDR2 as SYGVKD. This CDR3 reads CAISESKGQNSFQETQYF. CDR3 in DNA: TGTGCCATCAGTGAGTCGAAGGGACAAAATAGCTTCCAAGAGACCCAGTACTTC.

Here the CDR3 reads CANPRGSTDTQYF. The DNA of the CDR3 is TGTGCCAACCCTCGGGGTAGCACAGATACGCAGTATTTT. The genes are TRBV2 and TRBJ2-3, with a weak D call TRBD2 (5 bases). Trimming stripped 10 bases from V and 0 bases from J, with 11 bases between. There are 13 residues in the CDR3. Germline V CDR1 and CDR2: SNHLY, FYNNEI.

V is TRBV19 and J is TRBJ1-5, with TRBD1 matching 9 bases. V lost 5 bases, J lost 9 bases, and 14 bases stayed unmatched. Germline V lookup: CDR1 LNHDA, CDR2 SQIVND (reference sequence). The CDR3 totals 16 residues. In nucleotides, the CDR3 is TGTGCCAGTAGTCCGGGGACAGGGTACCGCATTGGGCCCCAGCATTTT. This codes for CASSPGTGYRIGPQHF.

This clone was found a few times. The V and J genes are TRBV10-2 and TRBJ2-7; 7 nucleotides agree with TRBD1. Per germline, CDR1 WSHSY and CDR2 SAAADI. Losses at the gene ends were 5 bases for V and 0 bases for J; bases not matched to a gene: 10. CDR3 length: 16 amino acids. CDR3 sequence: CASSFLSGTVSYEQYF. The CDR3 nucleotides read TGCGCCAGCAGTTTCCTCTCCGGGACAGTCTCCTACGAGCAGTACTTC.

In its sample, this clone was seen a few times. The CDR3, as DNA: TGTGCCAGCAGTTCCGGGACTAGCGGGTACAATGAGCAGTTCTTC. The encoded protein is CASSSGTSGYNEQFF. The V gene is TRBV5-5, the J gene TRBJ2-1; 12 bases map to TRBD2. The CDR3 has 15 amino acids. The V gene's germline CDR1 is SGHKS and CDR2 YYEKEE (reference sequence). The ends lost 5 bases at V and 4 bases at J; junction bases unmatched: 4.

The V call is TRBV7-2, the J call TRBJ1-6; no clear D gene. Germline CDR1 is SGHTA and CDR2 is FQGNSA. Between the trimmed V and J ends, which lost 5 bases and 0 bases, there was a span of 17 bases. The CDR3 is 18 residues long. This CDR3 is CASSPFSTSSSYNSPLHF. CDR3 nucleotides: TGTGCCAGCAGCCCCTTTTCGACTTCGAGCTCCTATAATTCACCCCTCCACTTT.

The chain joins TRBV27 to TRBJ2-1, with D possibly being TRBD2 (5 bases). The germline V gene encodes CDR1 MNHEY and CDR2 SMNVEV (reference sequence). The CDR3 extends over 14 amino acids. The V end was cut by 7 bases, the J end by 3 bases, with 13 bases between. The CDR3 region is CASKGERSYNEQFF. In DNA, the CDR3 is TGTGCCAGCAAGGGAGAGAGAAGCTACAATGAGCAGTTCTTC.

The chain has TRBV6-5 and TRBJ1-2; 10 nucleotides agree with TRBD1. Germline CDR1 is MNHEY and CDR2 is SVGAGI. V shed 6 bases and J 0 bases; nucleotides not matched to a gene: 1. The CDR3 spans 14 residues. The CDR3 spells CASRGTGANYGYTF. The CDR3 bases are TGTGCCAGCAGGGGGACAGGGGCTAACTATGGCTACACCTTC.